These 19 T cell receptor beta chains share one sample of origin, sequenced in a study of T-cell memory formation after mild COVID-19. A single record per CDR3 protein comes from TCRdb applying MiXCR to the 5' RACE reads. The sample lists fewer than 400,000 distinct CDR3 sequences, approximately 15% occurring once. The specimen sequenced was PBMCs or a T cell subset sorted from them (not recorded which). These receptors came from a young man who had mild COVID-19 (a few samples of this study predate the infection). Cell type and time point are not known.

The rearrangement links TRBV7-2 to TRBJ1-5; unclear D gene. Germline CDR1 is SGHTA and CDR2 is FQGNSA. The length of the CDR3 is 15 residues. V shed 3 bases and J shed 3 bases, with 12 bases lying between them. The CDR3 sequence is CASSFKVGDNQPQHF. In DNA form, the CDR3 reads TGTGCCAGCAGCTTTAAGGTCGGGGACAATCAGCCCCAGCATTTT. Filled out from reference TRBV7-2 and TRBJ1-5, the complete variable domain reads GAGVSQSPSNKVTEKGKDVELRCDPISGHTALYWYRQSLGQGLEFLIYFQGNSAPDKSGLPSDRFSAERTGGSVSTLTIQRTQQEDSAVYLCASSFKVGDNQPQHFGDGTRLSIL.

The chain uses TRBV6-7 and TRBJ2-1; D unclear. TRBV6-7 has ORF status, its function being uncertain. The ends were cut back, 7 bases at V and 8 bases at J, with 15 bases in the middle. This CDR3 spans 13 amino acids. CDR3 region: CASKGHAWHEQFF. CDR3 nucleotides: TGTGCCAGCAAAGGGCACGCTTGGCATGAGCAGTTCTTC.

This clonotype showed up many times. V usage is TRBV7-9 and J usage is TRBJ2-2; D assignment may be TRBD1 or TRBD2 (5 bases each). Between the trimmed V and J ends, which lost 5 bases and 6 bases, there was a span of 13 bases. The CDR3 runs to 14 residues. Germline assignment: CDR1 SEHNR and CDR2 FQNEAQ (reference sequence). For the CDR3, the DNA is TGTGCCAGCAGCCCCGGGACCTCGGCCGGGGAGCTGTTTTTT. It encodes CASSPGTSAGELFF.

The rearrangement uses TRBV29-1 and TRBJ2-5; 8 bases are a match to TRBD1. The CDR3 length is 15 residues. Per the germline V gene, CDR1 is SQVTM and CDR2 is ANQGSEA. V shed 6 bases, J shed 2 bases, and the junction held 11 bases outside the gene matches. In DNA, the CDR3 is TGCAGCGTGAGAGCCGGGACAGGCGTACAAGAGACCCAGTACTTC. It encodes CSVRAGTGVQETQYF.

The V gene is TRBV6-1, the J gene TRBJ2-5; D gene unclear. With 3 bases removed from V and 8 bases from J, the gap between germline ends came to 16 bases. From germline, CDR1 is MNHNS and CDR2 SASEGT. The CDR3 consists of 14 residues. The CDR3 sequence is CASSESPGTRTQYF. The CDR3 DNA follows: TGTGCCAGCAGTGAGTCTCCAGGCACAAGAACCCAGTACTTC.

The CDR3 region is CASSEYVSYEQYV. CDR3 nucleotides: TGTGCCAGCAGTGAATACGTTTCCTACGAGCAGTACGTC. The V call is TRBV6-1, the J call TRBJ2-7, with no clear D. The germline gives CDR1 MNHNS, CDR2 SASEGT. CDR3 length: 13 amino acids. V lost 2 bases, J lost 1 base, and 6 bases lay in between.

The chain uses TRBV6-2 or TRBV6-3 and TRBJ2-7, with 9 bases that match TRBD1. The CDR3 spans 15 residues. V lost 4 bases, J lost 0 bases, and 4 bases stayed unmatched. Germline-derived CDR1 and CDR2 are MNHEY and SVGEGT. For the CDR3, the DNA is TGTGCCAGCAGTTCGGACAGGGGAAGCTCCTACGAGCAGTACGTC. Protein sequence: CASSSDRGSSYEQYV.

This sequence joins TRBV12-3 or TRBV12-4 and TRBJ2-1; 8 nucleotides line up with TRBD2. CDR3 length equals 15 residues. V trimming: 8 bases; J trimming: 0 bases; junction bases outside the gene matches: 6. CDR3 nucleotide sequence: TGTGCCAGCTCCCGGGGGGGTCGCTCCTACAATGAGCAGTTCTTC. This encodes CASSRGGRSYNEQFF.

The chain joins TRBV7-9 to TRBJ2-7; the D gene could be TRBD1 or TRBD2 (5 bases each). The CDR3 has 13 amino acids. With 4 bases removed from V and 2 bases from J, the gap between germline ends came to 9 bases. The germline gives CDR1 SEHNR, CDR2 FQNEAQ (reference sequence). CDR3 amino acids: CASSSGRAYEQYV. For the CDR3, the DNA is TGTGCCAGCAGCTCGGGGCGGGCCTACGAGCAGTACGTC.

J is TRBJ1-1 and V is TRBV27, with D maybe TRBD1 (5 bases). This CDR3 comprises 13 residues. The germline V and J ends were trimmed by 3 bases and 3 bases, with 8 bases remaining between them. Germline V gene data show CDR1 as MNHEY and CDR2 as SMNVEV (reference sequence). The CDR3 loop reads CASSFREDTEAFF. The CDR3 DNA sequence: TGTGCCAGCAGTTTCAGGGAGGACACTGAAGCTTTCTTT.

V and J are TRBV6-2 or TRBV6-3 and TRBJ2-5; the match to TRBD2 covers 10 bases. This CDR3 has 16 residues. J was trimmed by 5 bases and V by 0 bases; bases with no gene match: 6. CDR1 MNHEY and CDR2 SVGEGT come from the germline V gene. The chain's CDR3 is CASSYSKTSGDETQYF. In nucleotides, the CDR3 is TGTGCCAGCAGTTACTCGAAAACTAGCGGGGACGAGACCCAGTACTTC.

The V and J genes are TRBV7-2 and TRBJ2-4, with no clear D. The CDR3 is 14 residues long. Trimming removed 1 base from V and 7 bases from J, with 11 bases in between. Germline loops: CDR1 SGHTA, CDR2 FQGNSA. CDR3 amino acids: CASSLVRVLNIQYF. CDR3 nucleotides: TGTGCCAGCAGCTTAGTCCGAGTCTTGAACATTCAGTACTTC.

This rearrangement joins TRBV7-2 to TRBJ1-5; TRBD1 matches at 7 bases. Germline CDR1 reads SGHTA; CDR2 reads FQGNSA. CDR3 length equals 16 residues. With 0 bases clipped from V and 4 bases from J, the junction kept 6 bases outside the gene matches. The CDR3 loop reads CASSLAGGTENQPQHF. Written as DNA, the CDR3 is TGTGCCAGCAGCTTAGCTGGTGGGACAGAAAATCAGCCCCAGCATTTT.

The CDR3 reads CSAPTPGRGLETQYF. CDR3 DNA sequence: TGCAGTGCACCTACCCCGGGTCGGGGACTAGAGACCCAGTACTTC. The chain couples TRBV20-1 to TRBJ2-5, with D perhaps TRBD2 (6 bases). CDR1 and CDR2 (germline): DFQATT, SNEGSKA (reference sequence). Trimming stripped 6 bases from V and 4 bases from J, with 21 bases between. This CDR3 contains 15 residues.

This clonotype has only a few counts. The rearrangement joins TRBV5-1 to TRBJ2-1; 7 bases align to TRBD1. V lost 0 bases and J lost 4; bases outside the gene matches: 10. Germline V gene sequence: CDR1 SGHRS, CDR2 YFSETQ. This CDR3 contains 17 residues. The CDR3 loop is CASSLASQGPVYNEQFF. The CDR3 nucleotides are TGCGCCAGCAGCTTGGCCTCACAGGGGCCGGTTTACAATGAGCAGTTCTTC.

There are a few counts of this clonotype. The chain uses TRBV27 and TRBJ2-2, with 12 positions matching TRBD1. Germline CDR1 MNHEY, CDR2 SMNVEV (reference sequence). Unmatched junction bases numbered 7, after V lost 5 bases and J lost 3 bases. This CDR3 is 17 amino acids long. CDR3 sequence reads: CASSPPGTGGYTGELFF. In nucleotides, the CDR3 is TGTGCCAGCAGTCCTCCCGGGACAGGGGGCTACACCGGGGAGCTGTTTTTT.

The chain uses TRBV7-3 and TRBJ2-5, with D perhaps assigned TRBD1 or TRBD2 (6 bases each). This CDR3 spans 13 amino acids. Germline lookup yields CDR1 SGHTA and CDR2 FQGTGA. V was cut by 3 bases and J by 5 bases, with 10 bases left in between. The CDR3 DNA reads TGTGCCAGCAGCTTCTTCGGGGGCGAGACCCAGTACTTC. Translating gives CASSFFGGETQYF. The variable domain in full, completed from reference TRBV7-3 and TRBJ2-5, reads GAGVSQTPSNKVTEKGKYVELRCDPISGHTALYWYRQSLGQGPEFLIYFQGTGAADDSGLPNDRFFAVRPEGSVSTLKIQRTERGDSAVYLCASSFFGGETQYFGPGTRLLVL.

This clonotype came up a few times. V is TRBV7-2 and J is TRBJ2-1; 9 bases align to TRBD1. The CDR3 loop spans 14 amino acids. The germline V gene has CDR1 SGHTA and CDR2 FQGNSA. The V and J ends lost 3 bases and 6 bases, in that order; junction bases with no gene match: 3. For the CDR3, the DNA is TGTGCCAGCAGCTTCGGGACAGGGCTCAATGAGCAGTTCTTC. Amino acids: CASSFGTGLNEQFF.

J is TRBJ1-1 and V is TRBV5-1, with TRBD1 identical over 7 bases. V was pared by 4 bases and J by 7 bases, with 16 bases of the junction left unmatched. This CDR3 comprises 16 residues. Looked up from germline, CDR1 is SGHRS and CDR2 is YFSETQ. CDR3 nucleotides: TGCGCCAGCAGCCCTCGGGCAGGGGGGCCGACGGGTGAAGCTTTCTTT. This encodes CASSPRAGGPTGEAFF.